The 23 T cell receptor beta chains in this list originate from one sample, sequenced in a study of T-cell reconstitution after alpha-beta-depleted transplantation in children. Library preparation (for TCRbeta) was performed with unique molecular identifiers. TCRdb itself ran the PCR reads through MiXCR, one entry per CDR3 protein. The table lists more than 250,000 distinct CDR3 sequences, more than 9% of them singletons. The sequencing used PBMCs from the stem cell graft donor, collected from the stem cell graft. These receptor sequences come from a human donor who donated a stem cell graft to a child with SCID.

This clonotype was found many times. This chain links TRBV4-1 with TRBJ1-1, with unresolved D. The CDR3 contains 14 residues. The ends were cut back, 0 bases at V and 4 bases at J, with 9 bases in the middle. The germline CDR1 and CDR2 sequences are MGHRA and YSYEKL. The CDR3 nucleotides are TGCGCCAGCAGCCAAGATTTCATGGCCACTGAAGCTTTCTTT. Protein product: CASSQDFMATEAFF.

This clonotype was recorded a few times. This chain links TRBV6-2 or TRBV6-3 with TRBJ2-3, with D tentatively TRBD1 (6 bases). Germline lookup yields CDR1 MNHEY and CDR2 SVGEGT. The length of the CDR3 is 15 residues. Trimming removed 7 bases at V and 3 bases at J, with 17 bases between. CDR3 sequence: CASIGLDSLTDTQYF. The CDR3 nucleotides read TGTGCCAGCATCGGTCTGGACAGCCTAACAGATACGCAGTATTTT.

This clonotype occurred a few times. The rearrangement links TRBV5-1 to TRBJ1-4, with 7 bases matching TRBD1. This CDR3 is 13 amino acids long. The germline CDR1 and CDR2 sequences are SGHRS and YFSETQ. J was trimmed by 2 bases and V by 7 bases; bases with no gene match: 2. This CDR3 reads CASSGGTNEKLFF. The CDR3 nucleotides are TGCGCCAGCTCAGGGGGGACTAATGAAAAACTGTTTTTT.

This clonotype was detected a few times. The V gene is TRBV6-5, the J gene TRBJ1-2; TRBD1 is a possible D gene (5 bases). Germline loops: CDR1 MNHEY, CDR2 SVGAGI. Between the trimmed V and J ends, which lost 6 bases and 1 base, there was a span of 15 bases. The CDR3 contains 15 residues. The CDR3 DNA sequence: TGTGCCAGCAGCAGACTCAGGGATTTTAACTATGGCTACACCTTC. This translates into CASSRLRDFNYGYTF.

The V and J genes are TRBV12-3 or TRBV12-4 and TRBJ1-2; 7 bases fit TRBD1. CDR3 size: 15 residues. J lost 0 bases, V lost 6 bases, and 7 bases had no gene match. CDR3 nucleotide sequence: TGTGCCAGCAGCAGTGGACAGGAGGCTAACTATGGCTACACCTTC. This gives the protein CASSSGQEANYGYTF.

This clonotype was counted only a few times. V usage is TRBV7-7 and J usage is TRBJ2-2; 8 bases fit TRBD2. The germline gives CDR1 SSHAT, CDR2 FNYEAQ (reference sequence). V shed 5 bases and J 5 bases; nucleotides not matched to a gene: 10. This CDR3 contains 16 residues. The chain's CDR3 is CASSKLGGAGTGELFF. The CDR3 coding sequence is TGTGCCAGCAGCAAACTCGGGGGGGCGGGGACCGGGGAGCTGTTTTTT.

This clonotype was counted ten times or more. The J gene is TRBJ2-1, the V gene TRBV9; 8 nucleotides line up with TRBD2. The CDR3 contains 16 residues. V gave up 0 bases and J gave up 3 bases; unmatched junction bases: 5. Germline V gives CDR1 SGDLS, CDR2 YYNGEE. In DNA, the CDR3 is TGTGCCAGCAGCGTAGCGGGCGGGGGGTTCTACAATGAGCAGTTCTTC. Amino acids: CASSVAGGGFYNEQFF.

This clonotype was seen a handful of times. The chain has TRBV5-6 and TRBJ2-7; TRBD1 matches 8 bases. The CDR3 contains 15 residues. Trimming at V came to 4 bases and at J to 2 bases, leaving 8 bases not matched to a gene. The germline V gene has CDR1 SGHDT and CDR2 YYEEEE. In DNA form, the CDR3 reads TGTGCCAGCAGCCCCTTCGGACAGGGCACCTACGAGCAGTACTTC. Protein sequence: CASSPFGQGTYEQYF.

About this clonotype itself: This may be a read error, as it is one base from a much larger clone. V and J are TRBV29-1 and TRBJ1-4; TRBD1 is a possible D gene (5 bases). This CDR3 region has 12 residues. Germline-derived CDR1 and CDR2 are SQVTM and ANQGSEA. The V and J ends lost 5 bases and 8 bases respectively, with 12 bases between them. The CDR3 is CSVIGAGEKLFF. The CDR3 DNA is TGCAGCGTTATAGGGGCGGGGGAAAAACTGTTTTTT.

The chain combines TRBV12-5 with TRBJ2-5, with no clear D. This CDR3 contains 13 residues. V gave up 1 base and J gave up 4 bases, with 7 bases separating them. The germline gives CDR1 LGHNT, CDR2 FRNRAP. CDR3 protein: CASGLDRGETQYF. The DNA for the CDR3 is TGTGCTAGTGGTTTGGACCGCGGAGAGACCCAGTACTTC.

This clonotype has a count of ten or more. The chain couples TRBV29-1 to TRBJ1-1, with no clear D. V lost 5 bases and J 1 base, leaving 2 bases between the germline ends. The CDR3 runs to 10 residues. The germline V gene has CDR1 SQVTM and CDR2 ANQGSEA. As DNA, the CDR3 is TGCAGCGTTAAGAACACTGAAGCTTTCTTT. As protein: CSVKNTEAFF.

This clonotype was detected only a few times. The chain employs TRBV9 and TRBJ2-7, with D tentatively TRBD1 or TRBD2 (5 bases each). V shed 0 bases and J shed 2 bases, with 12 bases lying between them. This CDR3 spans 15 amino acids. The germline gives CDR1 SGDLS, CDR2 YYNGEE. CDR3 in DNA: TGTGCCAGCAGCGTAGGGGACCTACCCCCCTACGAGCAGTACTTC. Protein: CASSVGDLPPYEQYF.

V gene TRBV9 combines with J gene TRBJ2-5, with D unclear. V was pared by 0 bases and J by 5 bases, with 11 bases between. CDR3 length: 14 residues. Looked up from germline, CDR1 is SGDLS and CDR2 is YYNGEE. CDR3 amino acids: CASSVGTAGETQYF. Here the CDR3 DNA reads TGTGCCAGCAGCGTAGGTACGGCCGGGGAGACCCAGTACTTC.

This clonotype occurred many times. The CDR3 DNA follows: TGTGCCAGCAGCTCTGCGGGACGATACTACGAGCAGTACTTC. Amino acids: CASSSAGRYYEQYF. V gene TRBV7-9 combines with J gene TRBJ2-7; D is possibly TRBD2 (6 bases). Trimming shortened V by 4 bases and J by 3 bases, and 13 bases separated the two germline ends. The germline V gene has CDR1 SEHNR and CDR2 FQNEAQ (reference sequence). The CDR3 runs to 14 residues.

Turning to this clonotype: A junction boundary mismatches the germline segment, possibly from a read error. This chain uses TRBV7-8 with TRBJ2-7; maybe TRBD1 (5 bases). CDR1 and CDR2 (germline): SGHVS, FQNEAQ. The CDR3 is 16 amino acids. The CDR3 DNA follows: TGTGCCAGCAGCTCCCTAGGGGCAACCAACTCCTGCGAGCAGTACTTC. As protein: CASSSLGATNSCEQYF.

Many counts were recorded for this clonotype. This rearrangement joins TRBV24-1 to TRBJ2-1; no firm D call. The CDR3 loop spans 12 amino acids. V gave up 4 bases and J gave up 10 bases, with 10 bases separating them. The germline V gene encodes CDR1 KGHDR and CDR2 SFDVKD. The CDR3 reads CATSDPTDEQFF. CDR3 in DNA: TGTGCCACCAGTGACCCGACGGACGAGCAGTTCTTC.

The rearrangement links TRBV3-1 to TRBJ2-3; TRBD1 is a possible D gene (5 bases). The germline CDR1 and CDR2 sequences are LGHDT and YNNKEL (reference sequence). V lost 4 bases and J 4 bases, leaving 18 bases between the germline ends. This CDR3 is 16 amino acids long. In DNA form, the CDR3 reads TGTGCCAGCAGCCTAGGGGTCGTGGGCACCCCAGATACGCAGTATTTT. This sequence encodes CASSLGVVGTPDTQYF.

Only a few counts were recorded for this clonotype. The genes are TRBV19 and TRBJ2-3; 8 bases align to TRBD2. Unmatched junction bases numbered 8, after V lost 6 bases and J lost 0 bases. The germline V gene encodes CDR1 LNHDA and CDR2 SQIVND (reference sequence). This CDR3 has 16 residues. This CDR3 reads CASRRQLAVSTDTQYF. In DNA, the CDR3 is TGTGCCAGTAGGAGACAACTAGCGGTGAGCACAGATACGCAGTATTTT.

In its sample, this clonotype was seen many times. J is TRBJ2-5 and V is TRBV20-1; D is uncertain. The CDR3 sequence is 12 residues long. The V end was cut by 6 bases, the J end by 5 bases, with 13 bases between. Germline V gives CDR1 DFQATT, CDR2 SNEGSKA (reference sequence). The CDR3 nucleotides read TGCAGTGCCTTCATAGGTCCCGAGACCCAGTACTTC. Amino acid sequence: CSAFIGPETQYF.

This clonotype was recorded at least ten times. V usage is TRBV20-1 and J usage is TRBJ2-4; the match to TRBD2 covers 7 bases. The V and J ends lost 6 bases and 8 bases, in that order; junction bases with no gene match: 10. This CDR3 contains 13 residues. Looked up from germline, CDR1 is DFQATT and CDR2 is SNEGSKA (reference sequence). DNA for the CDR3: TGCAGTGCCCCGGAAGAGCGGGGCTACATTCAGTACTTC. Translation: CSAPEERGYIQYF.

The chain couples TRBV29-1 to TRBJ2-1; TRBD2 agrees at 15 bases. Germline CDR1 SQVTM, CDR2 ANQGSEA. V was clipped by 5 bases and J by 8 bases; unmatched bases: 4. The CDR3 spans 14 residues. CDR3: CSVRTSGGVDEQFF. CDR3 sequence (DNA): TGCAGCGTTCGGACTAGCGGGGGGGTAGATGAGCAGTTCTTC.

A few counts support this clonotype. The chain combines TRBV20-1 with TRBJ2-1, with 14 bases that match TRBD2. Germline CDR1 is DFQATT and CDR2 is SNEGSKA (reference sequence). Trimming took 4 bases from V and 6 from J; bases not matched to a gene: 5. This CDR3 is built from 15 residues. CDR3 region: CSATWTSGGTNEQFF. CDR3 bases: TGCAGTGCTACATGGACTAGCGGGGGGACCAATGAGCAGTTCTTC.

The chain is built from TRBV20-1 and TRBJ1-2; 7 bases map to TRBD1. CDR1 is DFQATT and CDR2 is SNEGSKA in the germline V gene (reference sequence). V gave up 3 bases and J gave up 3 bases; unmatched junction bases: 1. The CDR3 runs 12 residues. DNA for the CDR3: TGCAGTGCTAGTGGGACAGACTATGGCTACACCTTC. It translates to CSASGTDYGYTF.